This entry features one T cell receptor beta chain sequence. Antigen: not known. CDR1 is MGHDK, CDR2 SYGVNS, per germline. The ends were cut back, 10 bases at V and 2 bases at J, with 14 bases in the middle. The CDR3 sequence is 13 residues long. The sample comes from a study of PD-1 blockade in classical Hodgkin lymphoma. Clones were sequenced by immunoSEQ multiplex PCR, and TCRdb holds only the in-frame ones, with some missing. The sample includes roughly 45,000 clones, approximately 70% seen only once; the top ten take 2.8%. Study results and caveats: According to reports, newly diagnosed patients had lower baseline TCR diversity than healthy donors, and relapsed/refractory patients had lower baseline TCR diversity still. With CD4+ cells, TCR diversity rose significantly by C4D1, but not with CD8+ cells.

Exposure to brentuximab vedotin varied, and each patient had relapsed following autologous stem cell transplantation. The specimen comprised peripheral blood mononuclear cells (PBMCs), sampled before the second cycle of nivolumab. The receptor was derived from a human donor with classical Hodgkin lymphoma. This chain uses TRBV25-1 with TRBJ1-2, with a tentative D call TRBD1 (5 bases). Here the CDR3 reads CATKGEGNYGYTF. CDR3 in DNA: TGTGCCACCAAGGGAGAGGGGAACTATGGCTACACCTTC.